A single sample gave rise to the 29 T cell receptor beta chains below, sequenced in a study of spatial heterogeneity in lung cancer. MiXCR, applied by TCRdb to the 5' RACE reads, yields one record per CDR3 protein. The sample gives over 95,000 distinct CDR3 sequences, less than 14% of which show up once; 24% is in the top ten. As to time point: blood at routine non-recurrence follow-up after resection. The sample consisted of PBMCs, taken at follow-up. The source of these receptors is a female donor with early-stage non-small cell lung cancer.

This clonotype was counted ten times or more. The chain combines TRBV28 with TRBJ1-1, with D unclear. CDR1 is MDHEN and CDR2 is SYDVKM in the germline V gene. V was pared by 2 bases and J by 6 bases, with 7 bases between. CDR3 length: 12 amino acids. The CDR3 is CASSLISAEAFF. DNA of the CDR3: TGTGCCAGCAGTTTAATATCCGCTGAAGCTTTCTTT.

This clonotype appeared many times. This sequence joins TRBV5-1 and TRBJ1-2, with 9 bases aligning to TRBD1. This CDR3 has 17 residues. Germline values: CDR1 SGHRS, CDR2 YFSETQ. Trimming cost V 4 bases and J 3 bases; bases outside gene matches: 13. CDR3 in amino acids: CASSPSMRDRDHYGYTF. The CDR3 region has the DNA TGCGCCAGCAGCCCCTCGATGCGGGACAGGGATCACTATGGCTACACCTTC.

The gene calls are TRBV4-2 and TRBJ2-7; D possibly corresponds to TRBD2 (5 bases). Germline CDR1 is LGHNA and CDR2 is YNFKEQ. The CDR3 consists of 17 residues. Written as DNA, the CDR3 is TGTGCCAGCAGCCAAGAGCTCGAGGGATGGGTCTCCTACGAGCAGTATGTC. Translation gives CASSQELEGWVSYEQYV.

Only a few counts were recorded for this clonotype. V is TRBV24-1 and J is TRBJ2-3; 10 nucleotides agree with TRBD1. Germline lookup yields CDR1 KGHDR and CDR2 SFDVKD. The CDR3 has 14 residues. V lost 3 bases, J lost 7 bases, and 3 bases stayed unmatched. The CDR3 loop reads CATSDDRGRYTQYF. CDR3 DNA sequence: TGTGCCACCAGTGATGACAGGGGGCGTTATACGCAGTATTTT.

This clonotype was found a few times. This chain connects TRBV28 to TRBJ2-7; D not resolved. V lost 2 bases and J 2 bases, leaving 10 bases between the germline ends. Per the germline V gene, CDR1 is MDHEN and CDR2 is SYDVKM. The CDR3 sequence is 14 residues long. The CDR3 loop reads CASSLIGRTYEQYF. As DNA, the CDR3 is TGTGCCAGCAGTTTAATTGGCAGAACCTACGAGCAGTACTTC.

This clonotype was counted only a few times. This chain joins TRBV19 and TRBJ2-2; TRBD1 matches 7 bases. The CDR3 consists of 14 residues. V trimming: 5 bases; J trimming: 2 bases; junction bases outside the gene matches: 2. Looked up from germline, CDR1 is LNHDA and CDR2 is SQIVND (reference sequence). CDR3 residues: CASSDRVNTGELFF. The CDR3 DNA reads TGTGCCAGTAGTGACAGGGTAAACACCGGGGAGCTGTTTTTT.

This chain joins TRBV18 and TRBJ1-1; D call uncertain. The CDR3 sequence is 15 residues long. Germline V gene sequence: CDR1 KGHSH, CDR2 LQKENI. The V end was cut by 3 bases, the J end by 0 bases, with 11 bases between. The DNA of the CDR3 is TGTGCCAGCTCACCCTCAGGTTATGTGAACACTGAAGCTTTCTTT. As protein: CASSPSGYVNTEAFF.

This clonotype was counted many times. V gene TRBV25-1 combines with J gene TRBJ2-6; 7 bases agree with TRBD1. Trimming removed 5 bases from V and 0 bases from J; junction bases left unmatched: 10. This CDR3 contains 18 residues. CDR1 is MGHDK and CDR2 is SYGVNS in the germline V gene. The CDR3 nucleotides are TGTGCCAGCAGTTCCCGGAGACAGGGCTTCTCTGGGGCCAACGTCCTGACTTTC. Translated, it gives CASSSRRQGFSGANVLTF. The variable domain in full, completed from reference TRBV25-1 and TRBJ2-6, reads EADIYQTPRYLVIGTGKKITLECSQTMGHDKMYWYQQDPGMELHLIHYSYGVNSTEKGDLSSESTVSRIRTEHFPLTLESARPSHTSQYLCASSSRRQGFSGANVLTFGAGSRLTVL.

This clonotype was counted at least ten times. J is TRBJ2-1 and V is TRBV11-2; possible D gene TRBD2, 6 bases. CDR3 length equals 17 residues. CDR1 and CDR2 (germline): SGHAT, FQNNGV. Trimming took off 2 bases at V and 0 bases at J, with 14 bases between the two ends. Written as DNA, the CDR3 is TGTGCCAGCAGCTTAAGGGACTCCACCATCTCCTACAATGAGCAGTTCTTC. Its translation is CASSLRDSTISYNEQFF. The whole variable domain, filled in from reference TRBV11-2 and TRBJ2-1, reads EAGVAQSPRYKIIEKRQSVAFWCNPISGHATLYWYQQILGQGPKLLIQFQNNGVVDDSQLPKDRFSAERLKGVDSTLKIQPAKLEDSAVYLCASSLRDSTISYNEQFFGPGTRLTVL.

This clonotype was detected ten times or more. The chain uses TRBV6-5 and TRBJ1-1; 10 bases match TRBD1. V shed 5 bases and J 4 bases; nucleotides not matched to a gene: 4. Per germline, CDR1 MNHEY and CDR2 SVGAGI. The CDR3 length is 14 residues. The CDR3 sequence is CASSRDRGGTEAFF. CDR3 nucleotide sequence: TGTGCCAGCAGTAGGGACAGGGGAGGCACTGAAGCTTTCTTT.

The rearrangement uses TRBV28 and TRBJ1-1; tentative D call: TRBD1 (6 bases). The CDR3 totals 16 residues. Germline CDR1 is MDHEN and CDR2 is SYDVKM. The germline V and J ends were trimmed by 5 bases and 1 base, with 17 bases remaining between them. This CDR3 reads CASSLQGWRGNTEAFF. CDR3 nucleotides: TGTGCCAGCAGTCTCCAGGGGTGGCGGGGGAACACTGAAGCTTTCTTT.

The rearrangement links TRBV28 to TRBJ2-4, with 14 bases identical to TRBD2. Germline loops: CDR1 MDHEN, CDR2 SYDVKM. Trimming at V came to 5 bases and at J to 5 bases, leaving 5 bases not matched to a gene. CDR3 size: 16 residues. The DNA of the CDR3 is TGTGCCAGCAGTAACGGACTAGCGGGAGGCCAAAACATTCAGTACTTC. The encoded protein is CASSNGLAGGQNIQYF.

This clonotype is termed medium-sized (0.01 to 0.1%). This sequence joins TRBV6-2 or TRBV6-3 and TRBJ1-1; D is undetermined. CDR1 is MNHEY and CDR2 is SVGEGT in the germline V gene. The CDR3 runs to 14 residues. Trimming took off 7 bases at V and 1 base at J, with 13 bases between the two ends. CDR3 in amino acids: CASNTHRGNTEAFF. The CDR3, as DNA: TGTGCCAGCAACACACACCGAGGGAACACTGAAGCTTTCTTT.

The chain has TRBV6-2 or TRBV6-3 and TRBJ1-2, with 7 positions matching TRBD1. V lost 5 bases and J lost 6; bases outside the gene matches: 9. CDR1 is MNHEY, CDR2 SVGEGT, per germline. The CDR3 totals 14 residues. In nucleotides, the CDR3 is TGTGCCAGCAGTCTACTGCCAGGGGGTGATGGCTACACCTTC. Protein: CASSLLPGGDGYTF.

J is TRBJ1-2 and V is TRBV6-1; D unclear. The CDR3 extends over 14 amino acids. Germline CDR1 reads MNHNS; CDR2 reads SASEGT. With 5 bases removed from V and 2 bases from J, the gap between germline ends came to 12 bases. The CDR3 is CASSPGRGNYGYTF. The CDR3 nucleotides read TGTGCCAGCAGTCCAGGACGGGGAAACTATGGCTACACCTTC.

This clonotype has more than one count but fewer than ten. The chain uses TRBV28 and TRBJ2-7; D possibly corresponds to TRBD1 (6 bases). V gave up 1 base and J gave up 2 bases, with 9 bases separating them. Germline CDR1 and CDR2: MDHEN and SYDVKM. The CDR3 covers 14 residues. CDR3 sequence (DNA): TGTGCCAGCAGTTTATCGGGACACGCCTACGAGCAGTACTTC. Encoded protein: CASSLSGHAYEQYF.

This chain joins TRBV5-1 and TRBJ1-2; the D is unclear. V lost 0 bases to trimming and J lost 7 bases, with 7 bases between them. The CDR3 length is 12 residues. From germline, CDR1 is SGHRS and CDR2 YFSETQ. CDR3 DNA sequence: TGCGCCAGCAGCTTGGAACAGAGTGGCTACACCTTC. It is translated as CASSLEQSGYTF.

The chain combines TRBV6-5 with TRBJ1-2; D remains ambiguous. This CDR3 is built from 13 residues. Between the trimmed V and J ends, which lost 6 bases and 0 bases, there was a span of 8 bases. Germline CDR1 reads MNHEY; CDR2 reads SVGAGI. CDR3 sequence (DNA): TGTGCCAGCAGGCGACAAGCTAACTATGGCTACACCTTC. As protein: CASRRQANYGYTF.

The CDR3 bases are TGTGCCAGCAGACCTAGAGGATGGAGCGAGCAGTACTTC. As protein: CASRPRGWSEQYF. The chain employs TRBV7-8 and TRBJ2-7; unclear D gene. CDR1 and CDR2 from the germline V gene are SGHVS and FQNEAQ. The CDR3 is 13 residues long. Between the trimmed V and J ends, which lost 6 bases and 6 bases, there was a span of 15 bases.

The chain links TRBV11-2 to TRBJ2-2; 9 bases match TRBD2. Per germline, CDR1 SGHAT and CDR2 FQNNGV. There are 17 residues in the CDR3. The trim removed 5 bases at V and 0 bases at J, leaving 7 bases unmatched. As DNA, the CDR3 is TGTGCCAGCAGCCGGACTAGCGCCTTCGCGAACACCGGGGAGCTGTTTTTT. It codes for CASSRTSAFANTGELFF.

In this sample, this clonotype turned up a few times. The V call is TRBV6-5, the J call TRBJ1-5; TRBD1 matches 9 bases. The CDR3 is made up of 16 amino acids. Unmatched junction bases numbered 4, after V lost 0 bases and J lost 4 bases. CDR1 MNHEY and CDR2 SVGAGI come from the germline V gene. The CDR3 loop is CASSYSGTGRNQPQHF. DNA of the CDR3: TGTGCCAGCAGTTACTCAGGGACAGGGAGGAATCAGCCCCAGCATTTT.

For the CDR3, the DNA is TGTGCCAGCAGTCCCTACAGGCGAAGCTCCTACGAGCAGTACGTC. Its protein product is CASSPYRRSSYEQYV. V is TRBV28 and J is TRBJ2-7; perhaps TRBD1 as D (5 bases). This CDR3 is 15 amino acids long. The V gene's germline CDR1 is MDHEN and CDR2 SYDVKM. V lost 5 bases, J lost 0 bases, and 14 bases lay in between.

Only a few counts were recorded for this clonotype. The CDR3 DNA reads as TGTGCCAGCAGTCCCACAGGGGCGGCCTCCTACGAGCAGTACGTC. The encoded protein is CASSPTGAASYEQYV. The chain joins TRBV6-6 to TRBJ2-7; 7 positions agree with TRBD1. The germline V gene encodes CDR1 MNHNY and CDR2 SVGAGI (reference sequence). Unmatched junction bases numbered 7, after V lost 5 bases and J lost 0 bases. CDR3 length: 15 residues.

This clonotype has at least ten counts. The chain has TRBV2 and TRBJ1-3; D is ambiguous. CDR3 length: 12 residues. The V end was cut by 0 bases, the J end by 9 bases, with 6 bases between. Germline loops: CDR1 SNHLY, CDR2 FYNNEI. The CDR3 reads CASSEAGVTIYF. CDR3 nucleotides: TGTGCCAGCAGTGAAGCCGGGGTCACCATATATTTT.

The CDR3 protein is CASSTAGVGKTQYF. In nucleotides, the CDR3 is TGTGCCAGCAGTACCGCGGGGGTAGGGAAGACCCAGTACTTC. The V gene is TRBV28, the J gene TRBJ2-5; TRBD2 matches 7 bases. The CDR3 extends over 14 amino acids. V lost 5 bases to trimming and J lost 6 bases; unmatched junction nucleotides: 9. Germline CDR1 MDHEN, CDR2 SYDVKM.

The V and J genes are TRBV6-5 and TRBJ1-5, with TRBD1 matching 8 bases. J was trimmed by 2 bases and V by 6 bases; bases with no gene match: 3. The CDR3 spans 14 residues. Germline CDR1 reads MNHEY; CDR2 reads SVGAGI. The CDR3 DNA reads TGTGCCAGCAGGGCGGGACAGGGCAATCAGCCCCAGCATTTT. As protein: CASRAGQGNQPQHF.

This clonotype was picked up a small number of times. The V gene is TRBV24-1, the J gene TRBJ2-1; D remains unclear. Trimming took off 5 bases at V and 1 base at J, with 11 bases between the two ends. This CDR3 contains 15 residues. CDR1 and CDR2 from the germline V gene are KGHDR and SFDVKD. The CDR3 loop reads CATSGDEVSYNEQFF. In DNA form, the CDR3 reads TGTGCCACCAGTGGCGACGAAGTTTCCTACAATGAGCAGTTCTTC.

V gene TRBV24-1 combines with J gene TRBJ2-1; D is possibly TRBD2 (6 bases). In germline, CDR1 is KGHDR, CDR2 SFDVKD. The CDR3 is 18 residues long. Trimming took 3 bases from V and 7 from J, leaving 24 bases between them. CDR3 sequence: CATSDGIRGTRRENEQFF. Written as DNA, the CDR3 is TGTGCCACCAGTGATGGTATCCGCGGGACTCGGCGCGAAAATGAGCAGTTCTTC.

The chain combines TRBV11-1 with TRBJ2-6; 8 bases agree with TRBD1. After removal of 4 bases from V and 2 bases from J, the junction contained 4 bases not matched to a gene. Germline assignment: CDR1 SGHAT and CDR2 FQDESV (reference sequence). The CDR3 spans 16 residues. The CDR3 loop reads CASSYRQGTGANVLTF. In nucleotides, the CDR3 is TGTGCCAGCAGCTATAGACAGGGGACTGGGGCCAACGTCCTGACTTTC.